The present T cell receptor beta chain was sequenced within a study of long-term antiretroviral therapy in people with HIV. Study details: Of all samples, the earliest predate the 2015 immediate-ART recommendation by about a decade. Study observations and caveats: Relative to control repertoires, HIV repertoires exhibited narrower CDR3 length ranges. Pre-ART expanded clones dominated the repertoire at every time point.

Per the germline V gene, CDR1 is SGHTA and CDR2 is FQGNSA. This CDR3 spans 16 amino acids. Trimming removed 6 bases from V and 4 bases from J; junction bases left unmatched: 7. Details on this clone: Its antigen is undetermined.

It was version v3.0 of the immunoSEQ assay that was run at survey level. Sequencing had a target that covered about 35,000-55,000 T-cell genomes per sample. Measured with immunoSEQ multiplex PCR; TCRdb has only the in-frame clones, and not every one. The data show roughly 40,000 clones, 75% to 90% seen once. The source of this sequence is a woman between 18 and 30 years old with HIV. Sequencing was performed on unsorted PBMCs, taken just before starting antiretroviral therapy. V and J are TRBV7-2 and TRBJ2-2; 11 bases line up with TRBD2. The CDR3 DNA sequence: TGTGCCAGCAGATTACTAGCGGGAGTGTCCACCGGGGAGCTGTTTTTT. Protein: CASRLLAGVSTGELFF.